This T cell receptor (beta chain) derives from a study of long-term antiretroviral therapy in people with HIV. Study-wide findings and caveats: The study collected blood between 2004 and 2017, possibly under older ART regimens. Diversity rose after ART but stayed below transplant donor controls.

An immunoSEQ assay, version v3.0, was performed at survey level. Method: immunoSEQ multiplex PCR; TCRdb's copy keeps in-frame clones and lacks some. The sample gives tens of thousands of clones, roughly 88% of which show up once; 4.5% to 6% is in the top ten. Trimming took off 1 base at V and 2 bases at J, with 13 bases between the two ends. The germline V gene has CDR1 SGHNT and CDR2 YYREEE (reference sequence). The CDR3 contains 15 residues. With respect to this clone: The antigen remains unidentified.

This clonotype was obtained from a man aged 25 to 45 with HIV. This chain uses TRBV5-4 with TRBJ2-7, with a possible D match to TRBD1 (7 bases). The specimen was unsorted PBMCs, collected more than 4.4 years after starting antiretroviral therapy. The chain's CDR3 is CASSLPSGGTYEQYF. The CDR3 DNA follows: TGTGCCAGCAGCTTGCCGTCAGGGGGGACCTACGAGCAGTACTTC.